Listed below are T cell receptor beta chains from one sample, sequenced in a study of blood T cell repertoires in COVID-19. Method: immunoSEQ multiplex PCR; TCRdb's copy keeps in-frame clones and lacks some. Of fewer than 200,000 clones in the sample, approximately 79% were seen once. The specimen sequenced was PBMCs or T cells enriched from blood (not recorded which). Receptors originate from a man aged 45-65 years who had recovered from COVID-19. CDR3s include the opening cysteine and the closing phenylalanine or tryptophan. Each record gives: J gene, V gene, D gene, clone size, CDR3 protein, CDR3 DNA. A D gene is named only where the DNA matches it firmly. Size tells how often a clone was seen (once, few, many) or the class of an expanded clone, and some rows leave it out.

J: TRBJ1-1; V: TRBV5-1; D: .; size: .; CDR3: CASSLRPVGGDTEAFF; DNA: TGCGCCAGCAGCTTGCGGCCAGTCGGGGGAGACACTGAAGCTTTCTTT
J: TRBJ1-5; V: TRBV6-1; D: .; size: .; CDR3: CASSEGWGDGQPQHF; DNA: TGTGCCAGCAGTGAAGGATGGGGGGACGGTCAGCCCCAGCATTTT
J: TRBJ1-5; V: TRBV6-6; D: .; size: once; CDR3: CASSYSGTPNQAQHF; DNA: TGTGCCAGCAGTTACTCCGGGACACCTAATCAAGCCCAGCATTTT
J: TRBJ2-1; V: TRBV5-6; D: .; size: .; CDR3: CASSLPGLYNEQFF; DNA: TGTGCCAGCAGCCTTCCGGGACTCTACAATGAGCAGTTCTTC
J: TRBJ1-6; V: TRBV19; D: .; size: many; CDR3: CASRQVDNSPLHF; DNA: TGTGCCAGCAGACAGGTAGATAATTCACCCCTCCACTTT
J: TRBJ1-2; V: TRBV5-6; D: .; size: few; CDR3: CASRLGAGVLRDYGYTF; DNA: TGTGCCAGCAGGCTTGGGGCAGGGGTCTTACGGGACTATGGCTACACCTTC
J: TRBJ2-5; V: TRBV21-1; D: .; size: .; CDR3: CASSTGTGSRHQETQYF; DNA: TGTGCCAGCAGCACGGGGACAGGGTCTCGCCACCAAGAGACCCAGTACTTC
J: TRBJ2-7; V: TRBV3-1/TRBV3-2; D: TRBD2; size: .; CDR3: CASSQLAGEGYEQYF; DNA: TGTGCCAGCAGCCAGCTAGCGGGGGAAGGTTACGAGCAGTACTTC
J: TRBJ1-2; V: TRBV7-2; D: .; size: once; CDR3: CASSLAGGANSNYGYTF; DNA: TGTGCCAGCAGCTTAGCGGGGGGGGCGAACAGTAACTATGGCTACACCTTC
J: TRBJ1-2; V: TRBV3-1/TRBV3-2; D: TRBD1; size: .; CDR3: CASSQGTGGGGGYTF; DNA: TGTGCCAGCAGCCAAGGTACAGGGGGCGGTGGCGGCTACACCTTC
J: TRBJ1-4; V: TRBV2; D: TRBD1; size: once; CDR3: CASRPNRGPREKLFF; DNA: TGTGCCAGCAGACCCAACAGGGGGCCGCGGGAAAAACTGTTTTTT
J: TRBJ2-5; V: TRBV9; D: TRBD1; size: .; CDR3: CASSSDRGQETQYF; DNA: TGTGCCAGCAGCTCCGACAGGGGACAAGAGACCCAGTACTTC
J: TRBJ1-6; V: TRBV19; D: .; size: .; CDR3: CASSPGRSGNSPLHF; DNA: TGTGCCAGTAGCCCCGGCAGGTCAGGCAATTCACCCCTCCACTTT
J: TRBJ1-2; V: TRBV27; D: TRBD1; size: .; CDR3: CASSLGSTGLYGYTF; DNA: TGTGCCAGCAGTTTAGGCTCGACAGGGCTCTATGGCTACACCTTC
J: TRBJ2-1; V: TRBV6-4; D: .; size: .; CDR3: CASSRDSRGEQFF; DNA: TGTGCCAGCAGTCGGGACTCCCGGGGTGAGCAGTTCTTC
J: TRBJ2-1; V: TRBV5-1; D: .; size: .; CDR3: CASSLGRHNEQFF; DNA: TGCGCCAGCAGCTTGGGTCGTCACAATGAGCAGTTCTTC
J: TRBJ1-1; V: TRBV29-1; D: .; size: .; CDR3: CSVEWVEGTEAFF; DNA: TGCAGCGTTGAGTGGGTGGAGGGCACTGAAGCTTTCTTT
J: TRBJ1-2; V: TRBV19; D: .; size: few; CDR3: CASSIGRVNYGYTF; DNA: TGTGCCAGTAGTATCGGCAGGGTTAACTATGGCTACACCTTC
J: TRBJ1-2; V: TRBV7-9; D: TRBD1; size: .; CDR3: CASSLGAGGHGYTF; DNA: TGTGCCAGCAGCTTAGGGGCAGGGGGCCATGGCTACACCTTC
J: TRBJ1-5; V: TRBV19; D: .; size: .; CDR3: CASSIRGGNQPQHF; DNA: TGTGCCAGTAGTATCCGGGGGGGCAATCAGCCCCAGCATTTT
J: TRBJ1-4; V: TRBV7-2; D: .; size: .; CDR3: CASSGGPNEKLFF; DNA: TGTGCCAGCAGCGGGGGCCCAAATGAAAAACTGTTTTTT
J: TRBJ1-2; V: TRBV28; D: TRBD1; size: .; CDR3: CASSFWTGEDGYTF; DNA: TGTGCCAGCAGTTTTTGGACAGGGGAGGATGGCTACACCTTC
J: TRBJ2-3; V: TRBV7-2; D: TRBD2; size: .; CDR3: CASSLQGELASTQYF; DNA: TGTGCCAGCAGCTTACAAGGGGAACTAGCGTCCACGCAGTATTTT
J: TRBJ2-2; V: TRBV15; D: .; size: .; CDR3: CATSSGGNTGELFF; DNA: TGTGCCACCAGCAGCGGGGGGAACACCGGGGAGCTGTTTTTT
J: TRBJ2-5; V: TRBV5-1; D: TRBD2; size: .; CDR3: CASSPGTSRETQYF; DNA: TGCGCCAGCAGCCCGGGGACTAGCCGAGAGACCCAGTACTTC
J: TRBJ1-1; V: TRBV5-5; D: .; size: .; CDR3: CASSFAGLHTEAFF; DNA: TGTGCCAGCAGCTTTGCAGGGTTACATACTGAAGCTTTCTTT
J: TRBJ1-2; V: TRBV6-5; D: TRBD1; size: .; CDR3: CAIEAPGQTNYGYTF; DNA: TGTGCCATCGAAGCACCGGGACAGACTAACTATGGCTACACCTTC
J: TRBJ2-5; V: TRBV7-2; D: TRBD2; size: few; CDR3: CASSSGRGGETQYF; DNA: TGTGCCAGCAGCTCCGGACGGGGAGGGGAGACCCAGTACTTC
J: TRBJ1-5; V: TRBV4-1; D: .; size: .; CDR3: CASSQDVEGNQPQHF; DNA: TGCGCCAGCAGCCAAGATGTTGAGGGCAATCAGCCCCAGCATTTT
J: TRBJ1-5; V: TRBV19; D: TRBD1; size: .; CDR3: CASSISGGPQPQHF; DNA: TGTGCCAGTAGTATCTCAGGGGGACCTCAGCCCCAGCATTTT
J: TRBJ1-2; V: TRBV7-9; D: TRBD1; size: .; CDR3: CASSLARTGSNYGYTF; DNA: TGTGCCAGCAGCTTGGCCCGGACAGGATCTAACTATGGCTACACCTTC
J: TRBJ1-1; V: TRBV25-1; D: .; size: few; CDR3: CASSEWRDSTEAFF; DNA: TGTGCCAGCAGTGAATGGAGGGATAGCACTGAAGCTTTCTTT
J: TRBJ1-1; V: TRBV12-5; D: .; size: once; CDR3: CASGLEGVEAFF; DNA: TGTGCTAGTGGTTTGGAGGGGGTTGAAGCTTTCTTT
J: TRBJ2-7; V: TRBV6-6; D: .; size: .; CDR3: CASSDSMGHPYEQYF; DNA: TGTGCCAGCAGTGACTCAATGGGACACCCGTACGAGCAGTACTTC
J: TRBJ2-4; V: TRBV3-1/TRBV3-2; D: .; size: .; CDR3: CASSQDHWGQKNIQYF; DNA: TGTGCCAGCAGCCAAGATCACTGGGGGCAAAAAAACATTCAGTACTTC
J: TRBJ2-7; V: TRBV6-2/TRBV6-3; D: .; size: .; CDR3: CASSYSGGAGEQYF; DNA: TGTGCCAGCAGTTACTCAGGGGGCGCGGGGGAGCAGTACTTC
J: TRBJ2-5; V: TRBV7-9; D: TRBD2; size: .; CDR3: CASSGSGGRETQYF; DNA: TGTGCCAGCAGCGGAAGCGGGGGCAGAGAGACCCAGTACTTC
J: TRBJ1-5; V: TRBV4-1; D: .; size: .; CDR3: CASSQVSSGSNQPQHF; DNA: TGCGCCAGCAGCCAAGTATCTTCGGGTAGCAATCAGCCCCAGCATTTT
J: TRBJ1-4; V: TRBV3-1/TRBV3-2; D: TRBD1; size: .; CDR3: CASSARQGNEKLFF; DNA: TGTGCCAGCAGCGCCAGACAGGGGAATGAAAAACTGTTTTTT
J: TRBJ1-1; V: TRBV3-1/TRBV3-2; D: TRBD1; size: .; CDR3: CASSRTGGMNTEAFF; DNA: TGTGCCAGCAGCCGTACAGGGGGCATGAACACTGAAGCTTTCTTT
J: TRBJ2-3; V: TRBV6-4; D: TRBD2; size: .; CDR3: CASSRTSGGSDTQYF; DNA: TGTGCCAGCAGTCGGACTAGCGGGGGATCAGATACGCAGTATTTT
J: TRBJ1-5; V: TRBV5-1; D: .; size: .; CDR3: CASSLGPGRSNQPQHF; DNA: TGCGCCAGCAGCTTGGGTCCAGGAAGAAGCAATCAGCCCCAGCATTTT
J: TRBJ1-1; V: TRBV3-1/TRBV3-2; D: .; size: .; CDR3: CASSRLERNTEAFF; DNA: TGTGCCAGCAGCCGGTTGGAGAGAAACACTGAAGCTTTCTTT
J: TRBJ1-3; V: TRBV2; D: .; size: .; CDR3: CASSEARSGNTIYF; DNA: TGTGCCAGCAGTGAAGCGCGCTCTGGAAACACCATATATTTT
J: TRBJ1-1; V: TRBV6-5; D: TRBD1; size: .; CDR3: CASSIRDSNTEAFF; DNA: TGTGCCAGCAGTATCCGGGACAGCAACACTGAAGCTTTCTTT